The source of this T cell receptor (beta chain) is a study of T cells in Graves' hyperthyroidism and ophthalmopathy. TCR beta CDR3 regions were amplified from RNA transcripts. During a first-round RT-PCR of the TCR CDR3, the HTBI primer set was used. TCRdb redid the calling of the multiplex PCR reads with MiXCR, one entry per CDR3 protein. Seen here are hundreds of thousands of distinct CDR3 sequences, 20% to 25% observed once, and the top ten hold roughly 60%. Germline CDR1 MNHNS, CDR2 SASEGT. The V end lost 6 bases, the J end lost 2 bases, and 21 bases lay between the germline ends. The CDR3 has 17 residues. This clonotype has a count of ten or more.

This receptor was identified in a man younger than 45 with Graves' ophthalmopathy. Sequences were obtained from blood. The V gene is TRBV6-1, the J gene TRBJ2-3, with D perhaps matching TRBD2 (6 bases). CDR3 sequence (DNA): TGTGCCAGCAGCCTCCTCCCCGGGGGTGGCATCACAGATACGCAGTATTTT. This translates into CASSLLPGGGITDTQYF.